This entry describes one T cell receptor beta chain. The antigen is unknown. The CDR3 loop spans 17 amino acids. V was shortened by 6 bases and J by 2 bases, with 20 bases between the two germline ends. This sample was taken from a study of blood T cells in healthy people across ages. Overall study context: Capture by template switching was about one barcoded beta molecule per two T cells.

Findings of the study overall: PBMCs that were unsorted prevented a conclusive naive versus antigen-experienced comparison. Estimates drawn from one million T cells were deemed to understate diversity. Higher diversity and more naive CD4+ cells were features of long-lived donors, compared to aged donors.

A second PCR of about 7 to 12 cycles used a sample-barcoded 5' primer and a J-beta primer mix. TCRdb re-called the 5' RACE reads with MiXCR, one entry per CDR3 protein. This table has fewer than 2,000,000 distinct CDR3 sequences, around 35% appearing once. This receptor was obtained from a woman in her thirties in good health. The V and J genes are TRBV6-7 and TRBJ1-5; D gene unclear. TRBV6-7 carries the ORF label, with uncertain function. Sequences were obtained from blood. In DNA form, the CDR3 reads TGTGCCAGCAGCCGTATGGGAAGGGAACAAGGCAATCAGCCCCAGCATTTT. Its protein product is CASSRMGREQGNQPQHF.